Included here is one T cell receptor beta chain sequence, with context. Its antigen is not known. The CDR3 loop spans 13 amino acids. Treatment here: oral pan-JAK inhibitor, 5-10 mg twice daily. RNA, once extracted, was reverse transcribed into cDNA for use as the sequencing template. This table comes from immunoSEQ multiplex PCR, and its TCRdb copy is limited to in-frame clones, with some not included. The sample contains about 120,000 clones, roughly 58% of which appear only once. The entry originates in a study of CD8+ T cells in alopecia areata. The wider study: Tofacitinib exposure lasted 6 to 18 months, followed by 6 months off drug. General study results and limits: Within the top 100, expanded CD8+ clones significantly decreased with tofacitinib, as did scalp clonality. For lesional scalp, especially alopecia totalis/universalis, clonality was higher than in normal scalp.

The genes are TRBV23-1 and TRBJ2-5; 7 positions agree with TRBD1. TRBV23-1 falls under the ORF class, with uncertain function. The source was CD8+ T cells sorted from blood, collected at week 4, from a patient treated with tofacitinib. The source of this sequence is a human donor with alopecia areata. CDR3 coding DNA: TGCGTGGTAGTGACAGGGATGGGAGAGACCCAGTACTTC. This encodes CVVVTGMGETQYF.